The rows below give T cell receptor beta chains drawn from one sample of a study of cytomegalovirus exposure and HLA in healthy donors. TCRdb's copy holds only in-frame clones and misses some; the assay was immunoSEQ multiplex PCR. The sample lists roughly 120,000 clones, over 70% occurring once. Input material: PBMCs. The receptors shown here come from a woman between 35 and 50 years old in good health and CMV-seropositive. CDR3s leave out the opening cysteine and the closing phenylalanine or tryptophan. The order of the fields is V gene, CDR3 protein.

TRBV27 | ASFRLAEAF
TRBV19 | ASSSRYSVHRDNEQF
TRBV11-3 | ASSSHSQGGEQF
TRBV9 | ASSAKGTSGANTGELF
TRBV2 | ASSVTGGGQPQH
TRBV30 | AWRATGGRNQPQH
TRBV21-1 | ASSKSGTGGRQETQY
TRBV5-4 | ASYTRPSGLMNTEAF
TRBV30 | ASGQGDKPQH
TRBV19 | ASTDRGTDNTEAF
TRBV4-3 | ASSQDGASAYTGELF
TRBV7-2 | ASSFKTSGGSLGETQY
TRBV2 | ARGLAGNYEQY
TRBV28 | ASRGGGGAGYGYT
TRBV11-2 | ASSLAGLAGVLQETQY
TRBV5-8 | ASSGRDTSYEQY
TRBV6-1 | ASRLTGGIGYT
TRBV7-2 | ASSLVFEGPDTQY
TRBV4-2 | ASSQDGTSEDEQF
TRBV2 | ASSLPGQGNGYT
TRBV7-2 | ASSTGGRGREKLF
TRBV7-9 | ASSLPPLGANTEAF
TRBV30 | AWRGTGGLPLH
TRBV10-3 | AISAGQGYDEQY
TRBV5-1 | ASSLGAGGASRDTQY
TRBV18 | ATSPSFLGGNTEAF
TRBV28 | ASSGTDYGYT
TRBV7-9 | SSSLTGGVGNEAF
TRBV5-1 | ASSLLGLRDGGYT
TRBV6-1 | ASSVRTIFMNTEAF
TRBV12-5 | ASGLATGDDTQY
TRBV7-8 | ASSQGPGSRSDTQY
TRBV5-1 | ATSSGGRALETQY
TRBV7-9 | SSSLAAPDPPQH
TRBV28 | ASSFADRGPRLGYT
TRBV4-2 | ASSQDQGDRAEAF
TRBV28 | ASSVLGGLANEQF
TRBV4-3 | ASSRGLGAFGYT
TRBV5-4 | ASSQPRTGVSNEQF
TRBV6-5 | ASSPPDTYEQY
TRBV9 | ASSSRERGLALWTGELF
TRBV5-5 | ASSFPGTVAYNEQF
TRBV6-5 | ASRTTANTEAF
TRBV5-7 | ASSLSPGRVGTEAF
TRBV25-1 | ASSEAGSAYEQY
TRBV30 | ACSEGGYGQPQH
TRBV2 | ASIRTSGTDTQY
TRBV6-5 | ASRAPMLRDEQY
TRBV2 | ARDSSNYGYT
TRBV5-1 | ASSGNRAEGETQY